This T cell receptor (beta chain) appears in the sequencing data of a study of shared clonotypes between healthy human individuals. The study's findings and limits: As a rule, naive subsets had a larger estimated richness than memory subsets. Rarefaction analysis demonstrated incomplete sorted-subset sequencing notwithstanding large depth.

About this clone: Its antigen is still unknown.

Adult donors, all healthy and HIV-negative, had no recent acute infections or vaccinations. Looked up from germline, CDR1 is KGHSH and CDR2 is LQKENI. There are 14 residues in the CDR3. J lost 5 bases, V lost 5 bases, and 7 bases had no gene match. Using immunoSEQ multiplex PCR, the repertoire was profiled, and TCRdb retains in-frame clones only, with some absent. The sample includes some 2,100,000 clones, almost 96% of them seen just once. Material: naive CD4+ T cells sorted from blood. Subset noted: CD45RA+ positively selected. V and J are TRBV18 and TRBJ2-7; 9 nucleotides line up with TRBD2. The source is a man aged 18 to 35 in good health. The CDR3 bases are TGTGCCAGCTCATGGACTAGCGACGTCAACGAGCAGTACTTC. Amino acids: CASSWTSDVNEQYF.